This TCR beta chain emerged from a study of stem cell transplantation in POMP-related autoinflammatory disease. Overall study: Neutrophil and platelet engraftment from the graft donor was 100% through one year after transplant.

Trimming pared 5 bases from V and 0 bases from J, leaving 16 bases between. CDR3 length: 16 residues. The germline gives CDR1 MDHEN, CDR2 SYDVKM. Only in-frame clones appear in the TCRdb table, and some are missing; sequencing was by immunoSEQ multiplex PCR. The sample contains approximately 65,000 clones, approximately 91% of which appear only once. This clone was counted once. The clonotype originates from a human patient with POMP-related autoinflammation and immune dysregulation (PRAID). Some T cells may be provided by the graft donor. The chain joins TRBV28 to TRBJ1-1, with D possibly TRBD1 on 5 matching bases. The sequenced sample was CD4+ T cells from PBMCs, obtained after stem cell transplantation. CDR3: CASSPPLPTVNTEAFF. CDR3 DNA: TGTGCCAGCAGTCCCCCACTACCGACAGTGAACACTGAAGCTTTCTTT.